These 9 T cell receptor beta chains share one sample of origin, sequenced in a study of response to subunit inactivated influenza vaccine. MiXCR, applied by TCRdb to the RT-PCR reads, yields one record per CDR3 protein. The sample includes approximately 570,000 distinct CDR3 sequences, under 9% of them seen just once. The source was PBMCs from blood, collected around 2 years after vaccination. These receptors all come from a man between 50 and 75 years old who received an inactivated influenza vaccine.

V gene TRBV6-2 or TRBV6-3 combines with J gene TRBJ2-7; D gene uncertain. The CDR3 sequence is 14 residues long. Germline CDR1 and CDR2: MNHEY and SVGEGT. Between the trimmed V and J ends, which lost 5 bases and 3 bases, there was a span of 14 bases. DNA for the CDR3: TGTGCCAGCAGTACGACACGAGTTGGCTACGAGCAGTACTTC. Translating it yields CASSTTRVGYEQYF.

CDR3 sequence: CSATGTGASNQPQHF. The CDR3 DNA sequence: TGCAGTGCTACCGGGACAGGGGCAAGCAATCAGCCCCAGCATTTT. The chain joins TRBV20-1 to TRBJ1-5; 10 positions match TRBD1. V dropped 4 bases and J dropped 1; count of bases not matched to a gene: 4. The CDR3 covers 15 residues. Germline CDR1 is DFQATT and CDR2 is SNEGSKA (reference sequence).

This clonotype has a handful of counts. The rearrangement links TRBV25-1 to TRBJ2-1; D perhaps matches TRBD2 (5 bases). This CDR3 has 11 residues. Trimming left V 2 bases short and J 10 bases short, with 6 bases between. Germline-derived CDR1 and CDR2 are MGHDK and SYGVNS. The CDR3 DNA follows: TGTGCCAGCAGTGAAACGGGGGAGCAGTTCTTC. It translates to CASSETGEQFF.

This clonotype appeared many times. The chain joins TRBV28 to TRBJ2-5, with 9 bases lining up with TRBD1. The germline V gene encodes CDR1 MDHEN and CDR2 SYDVKM. V shed 7 bases, J shed 3 bases, and the junction held 9 bases outside the gene matches. The CDR3 has 15 amino acids. The CDR3 region is CASTVLGDREETQYF. The CDR3 nucleotides read TGTGCCAGCACCGTATTGGGGGACAGGGAAGAGACCCAGTACTTC.

This clonotype was counted a few times. This chain connects TRBV5-6 to TRBJ1-5; D might be TRBD1 (6 bases). V lost 3 bases, J lost 4 bases, and 11 bases lay in between. From germline, CDR1 is SGHDT and CDR2 YYEEEE. This CDR3 is built from 14 residues. The CDR3 nucleotides are TGTGCCAGCAGCTCATTCACAGGGAATCAGCCCCAGCATTTT. Encoded protein: CASSSFTGNQPQHF.

This clonotype was detected a few times. The chain joins TRBV7-2 to TRBJ1-5, with no clear D. Germline V gives CDR1 SGHTA, CDR2 FQGNSA. The CDR3 has 12 amino acids. V lost 3 bases, J lost 9 bases, and 9 bases lay in between. CDR3 protein: CASSLEHGPQHF. The CDR3 bases are TGTGCCAGCAGCTTGGAACACGGGCCCCAGCATTTT.

This clonotype was counted a single time. A single base separates this from a much larger clone, so it may be a read error. CDR3 coding DNA: TGCAGGGTTTCAACTTCAGGGGGCTTCTATGGCTACACCTTC. Protein: CRVSTSGGFYGYTF. The chain couples TRBV29-1 to TRBJ1-2, with TRBD1 matching over 8 bases. Germline V gene data show CDR1 as SQVTM and CDR2 as ANQGSEA. The CDR3 sequence is 14 residues long.

In this sample, this clonotype turned up many times. This chain links TRBV7-8 with TRBJ2-7; 11 nucleotides line up with TRBD2. CDR3 length equals 14 residues. The germline gives CDR1 SGHVS, CDR2 FQNEAQ. V was clipped by 4 bases and J by 6 bases; unmatched bases: 5. The CDR3 nucleotides read TGTGCCAGCAGCTGGGTAGCGGGGGGGGGCGAGCAGTACTTC. Translating gives CASSWVAGGGEQYF.

The table lists this clonotype with many counts. The chain has TRBV13 and TRBJ2-1, with 9 bases aligning to TRBD2. The CDR3 is 15 amino acids. CDR1 is PRHDT and CDR2 is FYEKMQ in the germline V gene (reference sequence). V shed 4 bases, J shed 8 bases, and the junction held 9 bases outside the gene matches. CDR3 bases: TGTGCCAGCAGCTCCGGACTAGCGCAGGCCCATGAGCAGTTCTTC. Translating it yields CASSSGLAQAHEQFF.